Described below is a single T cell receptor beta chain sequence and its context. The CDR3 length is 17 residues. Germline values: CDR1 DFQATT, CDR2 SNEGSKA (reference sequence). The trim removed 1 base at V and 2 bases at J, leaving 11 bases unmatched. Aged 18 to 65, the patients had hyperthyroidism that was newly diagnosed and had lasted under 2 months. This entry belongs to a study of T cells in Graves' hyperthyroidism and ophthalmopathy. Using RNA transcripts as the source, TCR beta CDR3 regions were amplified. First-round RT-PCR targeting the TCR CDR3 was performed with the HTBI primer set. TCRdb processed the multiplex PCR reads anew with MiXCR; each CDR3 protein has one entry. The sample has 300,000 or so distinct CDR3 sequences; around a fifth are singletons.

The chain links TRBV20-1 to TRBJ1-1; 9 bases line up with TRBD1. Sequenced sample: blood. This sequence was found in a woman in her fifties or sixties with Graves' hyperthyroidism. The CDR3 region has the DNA TGCAGTGCTAGAGCCGATCTCCGGGACAGGGCAAACACTGAAGCTTTCTTT. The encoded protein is CSARADLRDRANTEAFF.